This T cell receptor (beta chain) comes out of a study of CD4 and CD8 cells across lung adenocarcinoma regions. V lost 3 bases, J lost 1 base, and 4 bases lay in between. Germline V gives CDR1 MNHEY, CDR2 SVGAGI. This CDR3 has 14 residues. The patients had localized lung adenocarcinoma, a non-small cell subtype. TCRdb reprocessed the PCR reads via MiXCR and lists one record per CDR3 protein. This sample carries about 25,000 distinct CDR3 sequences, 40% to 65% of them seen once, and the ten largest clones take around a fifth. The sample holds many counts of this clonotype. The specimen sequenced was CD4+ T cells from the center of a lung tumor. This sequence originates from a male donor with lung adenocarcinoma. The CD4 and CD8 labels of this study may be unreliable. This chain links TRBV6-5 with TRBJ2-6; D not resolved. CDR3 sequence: CASSYSSGANVLTF. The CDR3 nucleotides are TGTGCCAGCAGTTATAGTTCTGGGGCCAACGTCCTGACTTTC.